These T cell receptor beta chains were read from a single sample in a study of naive and memory T cell subsets. Via MiXCR, TCRdb re-called the UMI-ligation and nested PCR reads, giving one row per CDR3 protein. The sample records more than 100,000 distinct CDR3 sequences, roughly 36% being singletons. Sequencing was done on a sample of central memory CD4+ T cells from blood. These receptors came from a human donor in good health. The CDR3 runs from the conserved cysteine through the conserved F or W. The order of the fields is clone size, D gene, V gene, J gene, CDR3 protein, CDR3 DNA. D genes are given only for firm matches. Only part of the rows carry a size: once, few, many, or a class if the clone is expanded.

>once|.|TRBV20-1|TRBJ2-5
CSVSEWGETQYF
TGCAGTGTGTCGGAGTGGGGAGAGACCCAGTACTTC
>.|.|TRBV30|TRBJ1-1
CAWSARTWNTEAFF
TGTGCCTGGAGTGCAAGGACGTGGAACACTGAAGCTTTCTTT
>.|TRBD2|TRBV7-9|TRBJ2-5
CASSPGTTARGVETQYF
TGTGCCAGCAGCCCCGGGACTACCGCTAGAGGGGTGGAGACCCAGTACTTC
>few|.|TRBV29-1|TRBJ2-7
CSVEHGTYEQYF
TGCAGCGTTGAACACGGAACCTACGAGCAGTACTTC
>many|.|TRBV4-1|TRBJ2-3
CASSHRVSTDTQYF
TGCGCCAGCAGCCACAGGGTCAGCACAGATACGCAGTATTTT
>.|.|TRBV7-2|TRBJ2-3
CASSFSGSRTDTQYF
TGTGCCAGCAGCTTCAGCGGGTCCCGCACAGATACGCAGTATTTT
>few|TRBD2|TRBV6-5|TRBJ2-1
CASQTEGTSGNEQFF
TGTGCCAGCCAAACCGAGGGGACTAGTGGGAATGAGCAGTTCTTC
>few|.|TRBV20-1|TRBJ2-5
CSAGPLIGETQYF
TGCAGTGCTGGCCCCTTGATAGGGGAGACCCAGTACTTC
>.|.|TRBV6-2/TRBV6-3|TRBJ2-1
CASSNRAGEQFF
TGTGCCAGCAGTAACCGGGCGGGTGAGCAGTTCTTC
>few|.|TRBV6-4|TRBJ2-1
CASGNYGEQFF
TGTGCCAGCGGTAACTACGGTGAGCAGTTCTTC
>.|.|TRBV12-3/TRBV12-4|TRBJ2-7
CASSLIGALYEQYF
TGTGCCAGCAGTTTGATTGGGGCCCTCTACGAGCAGTACTTC
>few|.|TRBV6-2/TRBV6-3|TRBJ1-2
CASSEDTDYGYTF
TGTGCCAGCAGTGAGGACACAGACTATGGCTACACCTTC
>.|TRBD1|TRBV6-6|TRBJ2-1
CASSYPTGTGKDEQFF
TGTGCCAGCAGTTACCCCACCGGGACAGGGAAGGATGAGCAGTTCTTC
>.|TRBD2|TRBV28|TRBJ2-3
CASSFGRATDTQYF
TGTGCCAGCAGTTTCGGGAGGGCCACAGATACGCAGTATTTT
>.|.|TRBV3-1|TRBJ2-7
CASSQNPGGYSYEQYF
TGTGCCAGCAGCCAAAATCCAGGCGGGTACTCCTACGAGCAGTACTTC
>.|.|TRBV5-4|TRBJ2-7
CASSLRGHRVGEQYF
TGTGCCAGCAGCTTACGGGGCCACAGGGTCGGGGAGCAGTACTTC
>.|.|TRBV7-2|TRBJ1-5
CASSPGARGGNQPQHF
TGTGCCAGCAGCCCAGGGGCCAGGGGTGGCAATCAGCCCCAGCATTTT
>.|TRBD2|TRBV29-1|TRBJ2-3
CSDSCGRSTDTQYF
TGCAGCGATTCTTGCGGGAGGAGTACAGATACGCAGTATTTT
>.|.|TRBV6-5|TRBJ2-7
CASSYRGYEQYF
TGTGCCAGCAGTTACAGGGGTTACGAGCAGTACTTC
>.|.|TRBV20-1|TRBJ2-4
CSAEGMAGRDIQYF
TGCAGTGCTGAAGGGATGGCAGGGAGAGACATTCAGTACTTC